A selection of T cell receptor beta chains follows, all from one sample in a study of cytomegalovirus exposure and HLA in healthy donors. Repertoires were generated with immunoSEQ multiplex PCR, while TCRdb's copy carries only in-frame clones and drops some. The table has 100,000 to 150,000 clones, 81% seen once. Sequencing was performed on PBMCs. These receptors were obtained from a man younger than 35 in good health and CMV-seropositive. CDR3s include the opening cysteine and the closing phenylalanine or tryptophan. The order of the fields is J gene, D gene, clone size, V gene, CDR3 DNA, CDR3 protein. D genes are given only for firm matches. Expanded clones get a size class; other rows say once, few or many, or leave the size out.

TRBJ2-7	.	.	TRBV2	TGTGCCAGCAGTGAAATAGGGGATTATCCCTACGAGCAGTACTTC	CASSEIGDYPYEQYF
TRBJ1-2	.	.	TRBV4-1	TGCGCCAGCAGCCAAGACAGCGGTTCTAACTATGGCTACACCTTC	CASSQDSGSNYGYTF
TRBJ1-4	TRBD1	.	TRBV6-6	TGTGCCAGCAGTTACGACAGGGGTACTAATGAAAAACTGTTTTTT	CASSYDRGTNEKLFF
TRBJ2-5	.	.	TRBV6-6	TGTGCCAGCAGTTCGGTTGTAGAGACCCAGTACTTC	CASSSVVETQYF
TRBJ1-4	.	.	TRBV4-1	TGCGCCAGCAGCCAAGGGGGGCCCCTTAATGAAAAACTGTTCTTT	CASSQGGPLNEKLFF
TRBJ1-3	TRBD1	.	TRBV9	TGTGCCAGCAGCGTAGGGGACAGGGAACCTACTTCTGGAAACACCATATATTTT	CASSVGDREPTSGNTIYF
TRBJ1-4	.	.	TRBV6-1	TGTGCCAGCAGTGATGGACCCAGCGGAAAACTGTTTTTT	CASSDGPSGKLFF
TRBJ2-4	TRBD2	few	TRBV7-2	TGTGCCAGCAGCCTTACGGCCGGGACTATCCAAAACATTCAGTACTTC	CASSLTAGTIQNIQYF
TRBJ2-7	.	.	TRBV7-2	TGTGCCAGCAGCTTAGTTCCAGGCCCCTACGAGCAGTACTTC	CASSLVPGPYEQYF
TRBJ2-7	.	.	TRBV6-5	TGTGCCAGCAGTTACTCCCTGCAGGGCCAGCAGTACTTC	CASSYSLQGQQYF
TRBJ1-1	.	once	TRBV5-5	TGTGCCAGCAGCTTGTTCAGGTACACTGAAGCTTTCTTT	CASSLFRYTEAFF
TRBJ2-7	.	.	TRBV27	TGTGCCAGCAGTTTACCTCGGGACTACGAGCAGTACTTC	CASSLPRDYEQYF
TRBJ1-2	TRBD1	.	TRBV2	TGTGCCAGCAGGGGGACAGCGAATAACTATGGCTACACCTTC	CASRGTANNYGYTF
TRBJ1-1	.	.	TRBV5-5	TGTGCCAGCAGACCAGGGAACGCGAACACTGAAGCTTTCTTT	CASRPGNANTEAFF
TRBJ2-1	TRBD2	.	TRBV19	TGTGCCAGCCGACTAGCGGGCTCCTACAATGAGCAGTTCTTC	CASRLAGSYNEQFF
TRBJ1-1	.	.	TRBV27	TGTGCCAGCAGTCACGGGACACCGAACACTGAAGCTTTCTTT	CASSHGTPNTEAFF
TRBJ1-2	.	.	TRBV27	TGTGCCAGCAGTCCAGGGAACTATGGCTACACCTTC	CASSPGNYGYTF
TRBJ2-1	.	.	TRBV29-1	TGCAGCGTTGAACTGCGGGAATCGTCCGATGAGCAGTTCTTC	CSVELRESSDEQFF
TRBJ1-4	.	.	TRBV4-3	TGCGCCAGCAGCCAAGGGGGGGTTGGGGAAAAACTGTTTTTT	CASSQGGVGEKLFF
TRBJ1-5	TRBD1	.	TRBV6-1	TGTGCCAGCAGTGGAAGGGGGACAGGGGAGAGCAATCAGCCCCAGCATTTT	CASSGRGTGESNQPQHF
TRBJ2-7	TRBD2	.	TRBV19	TGTGCCAGTAGTAGGGGTAGCGGGATACCCTACGAGCAGTACTTC	CASSRGSGIPYEQYF
TRBJ2-7	.	once	TRBV7-2	TGTGCCAGCAGCAGAGCCATCCGTAGCGTGCTGTCCTACGAGCAGTACTTC	CASSRAIRSVLSYEQYF
TRBJ2-6	.	.	TRBV4-3	TGCGCCAGCAGCCAAGTTCAGGGGTCTGGGGCCAACGTCCTGACTTTC	CASSQVQGSGANVLTF
TRBJ1-6	TRBD1	.	TRBV7-9	TGTGCCAGCAGCTCGGGGACAGGGGGAAGGAATTCACCCCTCCACTTT	CASSSGTGGRNSPLHF
TRBJ1-2	.	.	TRBV7-9	TGTTCCAGCACACGGGGGGGGAACGGAAACTATGGCTACACCTTC	CSSTRGGNGNYGYTF
TRBJ1-2	.	.	TRBV30	TGTGCCTGGAGTACAGGTTTAGGCGGTAACTATGGCTACACCTTC	CAWSTGLGGNYGYTF
TRBJ2-5	TRBD1	.	TRBV10-1	TGCGCCAGCAGTGAGTTAACAGGGGCACAAGAGACCCAGTACTTC	CASSELTGAQETQYF
TRBJ2-7	.	.	TRBV7-9	TGTGCCAGCAGCGAAACGACAGGTTTCTCCTACGAGCAGTACTTC	CASSETTGFSYEQYF
TRBJ1-5	.	.	TRBV5-6	TGTGCCAGCAGCACTCGAGACAGGTCCCTCAGCGAGCCCCAGCATTTT	CASSTRDRSLSEPQHF
TRBJ1-2	TRBD1	.	TRBV29-1	TGCAGCGTGAAAACAGGGGGCGACTATGGCTACACCTTC	CSVKTGGDYGYTF
TRBJ1-2	TRBD1	.	TRBV12-5	TGTGCTAGTGGTATCGATCAGGGGGACGGCTACACCTTC	CASGIDQGDGYTF
TRBJ2-5	.	.	TRBV4-3	TGCGCCAGCAGCCAAGATTACGGGGTCCAACTGCAAGAGACCCAGTACTTC	CASSQDYGVQLQETQYF
TRBJ2-7	.	.	TRBV9	TGTGCCAGCAGCGTATCTAGCGCCTCCTTCTTGTACTTC	CASSVSSASFLYF
TRBJ2-3	.	few	TRBV7-9	TGTGCCAGCAGCCCACAGACAGATACGCAGTATTTT	CASSPQTDTQYF
TRBJ2-7	TRBD1	once	TRBV4-3	TGCGCCAGCAGCCAAACTTTGGGACAGACTTACGAGCAGTACTTC	CASSQTLGQTYEQYF
TRBJ2-5	.	.	TRBV5-5	TGTGCCAGCAGGTTAATGTCAGGGGAGACCCAGTACTTC	CASRLMSGETQYF
TRBJ1-1	.	.	TRBV2	TGTGCCAGCAGCCCGAGACAAACGAACACTGAAGCTTTCTTT	CASSPRQTNTEAFF
TRBJ2-2	.	.	TRBV6-5	TGTGCCAGCAGTTACGGGCCCGGGGAGCTGTTTTTT	CASSYGPGELFF
TRBJ2-5	.	.	TRBV6-1	TGTGCCAGCAGGCGGGTCCAGTACCAAGAGACCCAGTACTTC	CASRRVQYQETQYF
TRBJ1-2	TRBD1	.	TRBV7-6	TGTGCCAGCAGCTTGGGACAGGGTGGCTATGGCTACACCTTC	CASSLGQGGYGYTF
TRBJ1-5	.	.	TRBV7-9	TGTTCCAGCAGCTCGGCCAACACAGGTCAGCCCCAGCATTTT	CSSSSANTGQPQHF
TRBJ2-2	.	.	TRBV4-3	TGCGCCAGCAGCCAAGACCTACAGTACTTCACCGGGGAGCTGTTTTTT	CASSQDLQYFTGELFF
TRBJ2-2	.	.	TRBV19	TGTGCCAGTAGTAAGCGGACCGGGGAGCTGTTTTTT	CASSKRTGELFF
TRBJ1-4	TRBD1	.	TRBV29-1	TGCAGCGCCTCCGGGACAGGGGGAGGATTGGGTGAAAAACTGTTTTTT	CSASGTGGGLGEKLFF
TRBJ1-2	TRBD1	.	TRBV6-1	TGTGCCAGCAGTGAAAGGGACAGGGAGTCTGATGGCTACACCTTC	CASSERDRESDGYTF
TRBJ2-6	.	.	TRBV4-3	TGCGCCAGCAGCCAAGGTGGGCCCGGGGCCAACGTCCTGACTTTC	CASSQGGPGANVLTF
TRBJ2-7	TRBD2	.	TRBV4-1	TGCGCCAGCAGCCTGGAGGGAACTAGCGGGAGTCGCGAGCAGTACTTC	CASSLEGTSGSREQYF
TRBJ2-5	.	.	TRBV7-2	TGTGCCAGCAGCTTCTCTAGCCGAGAGACCCAGTACTTC	CASSFSSRETQYF
TRBJ2-5	TRBD2	.	TRBV2	TGTGCCAGCAGTGGGACTAGCGGGGGGGCTTTCCCCGAGACCCAGTACTTC	CASSGTSGGAFPETQYF
TRBJ2-5	.	once	TRBV13	TGTGCCAGCAGCCCCAGACAGGACCCCGGTCGGGAGACCCAGTACTTC	CASSPRQDPGRETQYF
TRBJ2-7	.	.	TRBV21-1	TGTGCCAGCAGCAAACTTGACGGACTAGCTTTACATGAGCAGTACTTC	CASSKLDGLALHEQYF
TRBJ2-1	TRBD2	.	TRBV4-1	TGCGCCAGCAGCCAAGCCCCTCTAGCGGGGGGTAACAATGAGCAGTTCTTC	CASSQAPLAGGNNEQFF
TRBJ2-5	TRBD1	.	TRBV4-3	TGCGCCAGCAGCCAAGATATGTGGGACAGGGAAGAGGAGACCCAGTACTTC	CASSQDMWDREEETQYF
TRBJ1-2	TRBD1	once	TRBV4-1	TGCGCCAGCAGCCACGCGTACAGGGGCCCGAGCTATGGCTACACCTTC	CASSHAYRGPSYGYTF
TRBJ2-3	TRBD2	few	TRBV7-2	TGTGCCAGCAGCAAGGGGACTAGCGACGATCGGGATACGCAGTATTTT	CASSKGTSDDRDTQYF
TRBJ1-4	TRBD1	few	TRBV10-3	TGTGCCACCGGACAGGGGGAGTCGGGAACTAATGAAAAACTGTTTTTT	CATGQGESGTNEKLFF
TRBJ1-1	TRBD1	once	TRBV5-1	TGCGCCAGCAGCTACAGGGACAGCGGGAACACTGAAGCTTTCTTT	CASSYRDSGNTEAFF